These T cell receptor beta chains were read from a single sample in a study of vaccination effects on CD4 cells after COVID-19. Which antigens these TCRs recognize remains unknown. Data came from immunoSEQ multiplex PCR; TCRdb stores just in-frame clones and leaves some out. The sample comprises about 70,000 clones, over 70% of which are singletons, and less than 15% rests with the top ten. This sample comprised CD4+ T cells from PBMCs cultured with SARS-CoV-2 spike peptides, obtained before COVID-19 vaccination. The receptors come from a human donor who received a COVID-19 vaccine. Both conserved end residues are part of each CDR3. Each record gives: CDR3 protein, CDR3 DNA, clone size, J gene, D gene, V gene. A D gene is named only where the DNA matches it firmly. Some rows have no size entry. The others give once, few or many, or a class for an expanded clone.

CDR3aa: CASSRDRDDEKLFF
CDR3nt: TGTGCCAGCAGCCGGGACAGGGACGATGAAAAACTGTTTTTT
abundance: few
j_gene: TRBJ1-4
d_gene: TRBD1
v_gene: TRBV6-2/TRBV6-3

CDR3aa: CASSLHREETQYF
CDR3nt: TGTGCCAGCAGCTTACACAGGGAAGAGACCCAGTACTTC
abundance: -
j_gene: TRBJ2-5
d_gene: -
v_gene: TRBV7-3

CDR3aa: CASSEVTNQETQYF
CDR3nt: TGTGCCAGCAGTGAAGTGACTAACCAAGAGACCCAGTACTTC
abundance: -
j_gene: TRBJ2-5
d_gene: -
v_gene: TRBV2

CDR3aa: CASSHRDRADTQYF
CDR3nt: TGTGCCAGCTCCCACCGGGACAGGGCAGATACGCAGTATTTT
abundance: -
j_gene: TRBJ2-3
d_gene: TRBD1
v_gene: TRBV11-1

CDR3aa: CASSTTGTADTGNTIYF
CDR3nt: TGTGCCAGTAGTACAACCGGGACAGCAGATACTGGAAACACCATATATTTT
abundance: -
j_gene: TRBJ1-3
d_gene: TRBD1
v_gene: TRBV19

CDR3aa: CASSFQRGGLETQYF
CDR3nt: TGTGCCAGCAGCTTCCAGCGGGGGGGCCTGGAGACCCAGTACTTC
abundance: -
j_gene: TRBJ2-5
d_gene: TRBD2
v_gene: TRBV7-2

CDR3aa: CPWMGHRGYTF
CDR3nt: TGCCCATGGATGGGGCATCGTGGCTACACCTTC
abundance: -
j_gene: TRBJ1-2
d_gene: -
v_gene: TRBV20-1

CDR3aa: CASSGTSGGSDTQYF
CDR3nt: TGCGCCAGCAGCGGGACTAGCGGGGGGTCAGATACGCAGTATTTT
abundance: -
j_gene: TRBJ2-3
d_gene: TRBD2
v_gene: TRBV5-1

CDR3aa: CASSSRIATSGGYNEQFF
CDR3nt: TGTGCCAGCAGCTCCCGTATAGCAACTAGCGGGGGGTACAATGAGCAGTTCTTC
abundance: once
j_gene: TRBJ2-1
d_gene: TRBD2
v_gene: TRBV7-9

CDR3aa: CASSFLLQRGGYTF
CDR3nt: TGTGCCAGCAGCTTCCTACTTCAAAGAGGTGGCTACACCTTC
abundance: -
j_gene: TRBJ1-2
d_gene: -
v_gene: TRBV5-6

CDR3aa: CASSEFAGQGYGYTF
CDR3nt: TGTGCCAGCAGTGAATTTGCGGGACAGGGATATGGCTACACCTTC
abundance: -
j_gene: TRBJ1-2
d_gene: TRBD1
v_gene: TRBV2

CDR3aa: CASSGYRGQTDTQYF
CDR3nt: TGCGCCAGCAGCGGCTACAGGGGGCAGACAGATACGCAGTATTTT
abundance: -
j_gene: TRBJ2-3
d_gene: TRBD1
v_gene: TRBV10-1

CDR3aa: CASSPQWDPAYNEQFF
CDR3nt: TGTGCCAGCTCACCGCAATGGGACCCAGCCTACAATGAGCAGTTCTTC
abundance: -
j_gene: TRBJ2-1
d_gene: -
v_gene: TRBV18

CDR3aa: CASSLGRGRDEKLFF
CDR3nt: TGTGCCAGCAGCTTAGGAAGGGGGCGGGATGAAAAACTGTTTTTT
abundance: -
j_gene: TRBJ1-4
d_gene: TRBD1
v_gene: TRBV7-6

CDR3aa: CASSPFTGFSNQPQHF
CDR3nt: TGTGCCAGCTCCCCTTTTACAGGGTTTAGCAATCAGCCCCAGCATTTT
abundance: -
j_gene: TRBJ1-5
d_gene: -
v_gene: TRBV18

CDR3aa: CSVYRGPTDTQYF
CDR3nt: TGCAGCGTTTACAGGGGACCCACAGATACGCAGTATTTT
abundance: -
j_gene: TRBJ2-3
d_gene: TRBD1
v_gene: TRBV29-1

CDR3aa: CASRPTGNYGYTF
CDR3nt: TGTGCCAGCAGGCCTACAGGGAACTATGGCTACACCTTC
abundance: -
j_gene: TRBJ1-2
d_gene: -
v_gene: TRBV12-3/TRBV12-4

CDR3aa: CASSLGGAYNEQFF
CDR3nt: TGTGCCAGCAGTTTAGGAGGGGCTTACAATGAGCAGTTCTTC
abundance: once
j_gene: TRBJ2-1
d_gene: -
v_gene: TRBV28

CDR3aa: CATSDDPTDTQYF
CDR3nt: TGTGCCACCAGTGATGACCCCACAGATACGCAGTATTTT
abundance: -
j_gene: TRBJ2-3
d_gene: -
v_gene: TRBV24-1

CDR3aa: CASRLNRDRHTGELFF
CDR3nt: TGCGCCAGCAGGCTTAATCGGGACAGACACACCGGGGAGCTGTTTTTT
abundance: -
j_gene: TRBJ2-2
d_gene: TRBD1
v_gene: TRBV5-1

CDR3aa: CASSLLFPNNEQFF
CDR3nt: TGTGCCAGCAGCTTGCTATTCCCGAACAATGAGCAGTTCTTC
abundance: -
j_gene: TRBJ2-1
d_gene: -
v_gene: TRBV5-6

CDR3aa: CASSPPGSANTGELFF
CDR3nt: TGTGCCAGCAGCCCTCCAGGGAGCGCGAACACCGGGGAGCTGTTTTTT
abundance: -
j_gene: TRBJ2-2
d_gene: -
v_gene: TRBV7-3